This T cell receptor (beta chain) is drawn from a study of blood T cell repertoires in COVID-19. Looking at the study overall: T cells, B-cell-depleted T cells, or PBMCs provided the cDNA or gDNA that served as material.

Original processing methods: Estimation of nucleated cell counts was performed using reference gene primer amplification. The protocol was immunoSEQ multiplex PCR, while the TCRdb copy is restricted to in-frame clones and leaves out a portion. That table supplies the V and J calls and clone size; D and trimming were determined from the DNA. This table has 50,000 or so clones, over 90% appearing once. This CDR3 is 16 amino acids long. V was trimmed by 0 bases and J by 0 bases, leaving 12 bases between them. Germline CDR1 is SGDLS and CDR2 is YYNGEE. The sequenced material came from peripheral blood. The origin of this receptor is an elderly woman with acute or convalescent COVID-19. The chain has TRBV9 and TRBJ1-2, with D possibly TRBD1 on 6 matching bases. The CDR3 nucleotides read TGTGCCAGCAGCGTAGGAGGGGGGGCGGCTAACTATGGCTACACCTTC. It translates to CASSVGGGAANYGYTF.